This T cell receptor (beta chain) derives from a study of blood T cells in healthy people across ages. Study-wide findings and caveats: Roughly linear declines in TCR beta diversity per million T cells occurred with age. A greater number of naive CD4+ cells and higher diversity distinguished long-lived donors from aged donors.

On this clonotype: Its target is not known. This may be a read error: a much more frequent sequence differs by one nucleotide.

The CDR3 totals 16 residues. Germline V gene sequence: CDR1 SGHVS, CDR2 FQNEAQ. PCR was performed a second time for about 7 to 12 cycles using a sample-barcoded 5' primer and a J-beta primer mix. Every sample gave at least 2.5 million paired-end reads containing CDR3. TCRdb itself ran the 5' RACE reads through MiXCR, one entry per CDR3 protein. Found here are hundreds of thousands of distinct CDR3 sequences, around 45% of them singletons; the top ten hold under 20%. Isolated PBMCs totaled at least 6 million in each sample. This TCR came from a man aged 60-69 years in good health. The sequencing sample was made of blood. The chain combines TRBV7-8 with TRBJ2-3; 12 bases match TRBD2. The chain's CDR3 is CASSSGLAGSTDAQYF. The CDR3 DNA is TGTGCCAGCAGCTCCGGACTAGCGGGGAGCACAGATGCGCAGTATTTT.